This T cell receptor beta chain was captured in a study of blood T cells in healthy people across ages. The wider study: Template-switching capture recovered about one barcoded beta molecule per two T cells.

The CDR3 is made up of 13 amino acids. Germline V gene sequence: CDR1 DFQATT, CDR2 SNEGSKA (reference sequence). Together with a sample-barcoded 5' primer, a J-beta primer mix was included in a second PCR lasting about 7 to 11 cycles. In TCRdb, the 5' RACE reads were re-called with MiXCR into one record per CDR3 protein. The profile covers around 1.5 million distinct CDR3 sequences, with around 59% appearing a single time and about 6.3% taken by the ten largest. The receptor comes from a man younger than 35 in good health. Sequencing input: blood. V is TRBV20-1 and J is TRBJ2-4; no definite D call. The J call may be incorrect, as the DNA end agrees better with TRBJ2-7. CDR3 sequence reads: CSARENIGYEQYF. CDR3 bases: TGCAGTGCTAGAGAAAATATCGGTTACGAGCAGTACTTC.